This T cell receptor (beta chain) derives from a study of blood T cell repertoires in COVID-19. Overall study context: The study drew acute and convalescent COVID-19 samples from the United States, Italy and Spain.

This CDR3 is 15 amino acids long. V was pared by 6 bases and J by 3 bases, with 9 bases of the junction left unmatched. CDR1 is SGHTA, CDR2 FQGNSA, per germline. Original data processing: For nucleated cells, counts were estimated from reference gene primer amplification. Generated by immunoSEQ multiplex PCR, the TCRdb table keeps only in-frame clones and is missing some. V and J calls and clone size are those listed in that table; D and trimming were worked out from the DNA. Of 55,000 to 75,000 clones in the sample, about 80% are singletons; the top ten hold about 15%. The clonotype comes from a man aged 80 or over with active COVID-19. The specimen was peripheral blood. V usage is TRBV7-2 and J usage is TRBJ2-5, with 8 bases aligning to TRBD1. The CDR3 DNA sequence: TGTGCCAGCAGTCACGGACAGGGCCTCAAAGAGACCCAGTACTTC. Translated, it gives CASSHGQGLKETQYF.